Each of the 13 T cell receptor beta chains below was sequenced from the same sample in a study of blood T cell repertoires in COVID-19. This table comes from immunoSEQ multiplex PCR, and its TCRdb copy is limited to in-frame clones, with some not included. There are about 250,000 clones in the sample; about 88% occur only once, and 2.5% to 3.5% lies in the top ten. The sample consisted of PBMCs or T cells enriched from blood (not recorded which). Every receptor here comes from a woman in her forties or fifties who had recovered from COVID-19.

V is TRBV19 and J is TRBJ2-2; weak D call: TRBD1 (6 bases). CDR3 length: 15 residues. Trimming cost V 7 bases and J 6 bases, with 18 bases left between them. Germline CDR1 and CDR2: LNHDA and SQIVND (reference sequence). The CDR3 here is CASTAQGFLAGELFF. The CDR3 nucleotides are TGTGCCAGTACAGCACAGGGTTTCTTAGCCGGGGAGCTGTTTTTT.

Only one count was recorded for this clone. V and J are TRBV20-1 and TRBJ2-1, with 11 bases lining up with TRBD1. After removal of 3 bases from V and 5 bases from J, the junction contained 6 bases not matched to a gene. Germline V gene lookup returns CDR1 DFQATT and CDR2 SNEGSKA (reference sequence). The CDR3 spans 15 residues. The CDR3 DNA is TGCAGTGCTAGTGACGGGACAGGGGGGGACAATGAGCAGTTCTTC. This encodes CSASDGTGGDNEQFF.

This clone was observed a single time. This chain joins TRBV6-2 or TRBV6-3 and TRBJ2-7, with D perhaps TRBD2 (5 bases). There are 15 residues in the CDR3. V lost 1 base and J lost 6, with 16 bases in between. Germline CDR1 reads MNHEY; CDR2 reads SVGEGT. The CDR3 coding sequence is TGTGCCAGCAGTTACTACCTAGCTGTACGGGGCGAGCAGTACTTC. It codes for CASSYYLAVRGEQYF.

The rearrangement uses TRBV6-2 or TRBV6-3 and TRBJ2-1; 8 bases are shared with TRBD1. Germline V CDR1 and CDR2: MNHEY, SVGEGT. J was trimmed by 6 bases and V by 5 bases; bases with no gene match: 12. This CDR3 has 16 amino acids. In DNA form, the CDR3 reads TGTGCCAGCAGTCCCAGGACAGGGCTTGAGGGCAATGAGCAGTTCTTC. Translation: CASSPRTGLEGNEQFF.

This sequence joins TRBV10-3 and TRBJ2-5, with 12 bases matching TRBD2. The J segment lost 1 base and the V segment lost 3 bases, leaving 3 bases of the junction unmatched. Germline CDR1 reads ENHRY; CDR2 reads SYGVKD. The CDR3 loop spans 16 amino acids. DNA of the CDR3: TGTGCCATCAGTGATCTAGCGGGAGGGGCCCAAGAGACCCAGTACTTC. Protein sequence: CAISDLAGGAQETQYF.

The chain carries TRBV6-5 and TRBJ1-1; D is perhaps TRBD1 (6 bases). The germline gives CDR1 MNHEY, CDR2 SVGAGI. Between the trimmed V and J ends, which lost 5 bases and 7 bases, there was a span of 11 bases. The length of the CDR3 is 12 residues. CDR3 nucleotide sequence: TGTGCCAGCAGTCTGGACAGATATGAAGCTTTCTTT. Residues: CASSLDRYEAFF.

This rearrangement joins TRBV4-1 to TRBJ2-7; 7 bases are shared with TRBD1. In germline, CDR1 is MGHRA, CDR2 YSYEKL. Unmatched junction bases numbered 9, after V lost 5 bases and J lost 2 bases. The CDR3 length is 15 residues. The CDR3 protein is CASSEGQQGAYEQYF. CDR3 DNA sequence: TGCGCCAGCAGCGAGGGACAGCAAGGGGCCTACGAGCAGTACTTC.

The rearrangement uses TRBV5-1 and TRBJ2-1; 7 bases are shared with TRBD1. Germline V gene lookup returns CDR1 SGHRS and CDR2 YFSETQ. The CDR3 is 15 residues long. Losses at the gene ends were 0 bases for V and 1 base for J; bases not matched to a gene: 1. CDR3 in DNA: TGCGCCAGCAGCTTGGAGGACAGGTCCTACAATGAGCAGTTCTTC. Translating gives CASSLEDRSYNEQFF. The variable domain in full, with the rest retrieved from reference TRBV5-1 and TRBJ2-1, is KAGVTQTPRYLIKTRGQQVTLSCSPISGHRSVSWYQQTPGQGLQFLFEYFSETQRNKGNFPGRFSGRQFSNSRSEMNVSTLELGDSALYLCASSLEDRSYNEQFFGPGTRLTVL.

The CDR3 DNA reads TGTGCCAGCAGCCGGGGACAGACGTCTGGAAACACCATATATTTT. Residues: CASSRGQTSGNTIYF. The chain joins TRBV6-2 or TRBV6-3 to TRBJ1-3; TRBD1 aligns across 7 bases. This CDR3 comprises 15 residues. The ends lost 6 bases at V and 1 base at J; junction bases unmatched: 6. CDR1 MNHEY and CDR2 SVGEGT come from the germline V gene.

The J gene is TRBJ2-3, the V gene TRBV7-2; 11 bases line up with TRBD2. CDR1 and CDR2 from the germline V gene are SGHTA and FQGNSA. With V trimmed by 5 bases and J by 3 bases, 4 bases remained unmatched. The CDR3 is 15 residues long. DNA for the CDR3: TGTGCCAGCAGCCCACGGACTAGCGGGACAGATACGCAGTATTTT. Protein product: CASSPRTSGTDTQYF.

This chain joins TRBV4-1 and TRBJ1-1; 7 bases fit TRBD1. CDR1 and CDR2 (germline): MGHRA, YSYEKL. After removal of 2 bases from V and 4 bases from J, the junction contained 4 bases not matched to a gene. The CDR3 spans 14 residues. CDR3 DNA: TGCGCCAGCAGCCAACGACAGGGTTTCACTGAAGCTTTCTTT. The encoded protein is CASSQRQGFTEAFF.

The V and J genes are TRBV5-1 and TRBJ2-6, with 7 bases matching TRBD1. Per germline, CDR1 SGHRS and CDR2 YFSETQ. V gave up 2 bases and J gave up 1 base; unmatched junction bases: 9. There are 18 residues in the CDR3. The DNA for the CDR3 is TGCGCCAGCAGCTTTGTCGTGACAGGGAGATCTGGGGCCAACGTCCTGACTTTC. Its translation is CASSFVVTGRSGANVLTF.

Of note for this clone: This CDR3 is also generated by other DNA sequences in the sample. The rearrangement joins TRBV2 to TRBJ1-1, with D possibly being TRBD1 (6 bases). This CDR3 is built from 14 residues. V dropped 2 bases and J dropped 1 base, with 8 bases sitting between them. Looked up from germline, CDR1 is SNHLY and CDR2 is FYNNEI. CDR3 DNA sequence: TGTGCCAGCAGTGAAAGGGGGGGGAACACTGAAGCTTTCTTT. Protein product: CASSERGGNTEAFF.